This TCR beta chain derives from a study of vaccination and CD4 T cells after COVID-19 (dated by TCRdb to between 2022 and 2023). Regarding the study in general: Convalescent patients had a positive SARS-CoV-2 result on nasal swab PCR, and of these patients, about ten had mild disease and one had severe disease. In control cultures, a CEFX viral epitope pool was used as positive control, an HIV-1 Nef peptide pool was used as negative control, or no peptide was added. In 10 COVID-19 convalescent patients and 4 infection-naive healthy vaccine recipients, researchers compared the spike-specific CD4+ TCR repertoire from before mRNA vaccination with the repertoire from after. Post-COVID blood samples from convalescent patients were collected a median of around 100 days after diagnosis, with a range of roughly 35 to 180 days. The convalescent cohort included six males and four females, with two Hispanic individuals, seven Caucasians, two Asians and one multiracial person. Post-vaccine blood samples were obtained a median of around 74 days after the second vaccine dose, with a range of roughly 13 to 250 days. Overlapping spike peptide pools from SARS-CoV-2 and from the common cold coronaviruses HCoV-NL63, HCoV-OC43 and HCoV-229E were used as culture stimuli. Participants received two doses of either the Pfizer-BioNTech BNT162b2 vaccine (n=8) or the Moderna mRNA-1273 vaccine (n=2).

The library relied on PCR. TCR sequencing of DNA from cultured CD4+ T cells used the Oncomine TCR Beta short-read assay at the Johns Hopkins FTIC core. The QIAamp micro DNA kit was used to extract genomic DNA from the cultured CD4+ T cells. Oncomine TCR Beta libraries made from cultured CD4+ T cells were pooled using unique dual indexes and sequenced on an Illumina iSeq 100. Per the original workflow: Non-productive sequences were removed, and CDR3s not starting with C, not ending with F or W, or shorter than 7 amino acids were discarded. The MANAFEST web application was used to identify antigen-specific clonotypes by comparing peptide-stimulated wells against reference wells and other culture wells. An FDR below 0.05, an odds ratio above 5, and a productive frequency above 0.1% in at least two of three replicate wells were required for clones to be considered positive. A clonotype counted as cross-reactive if it showed significant expansion both in the SARS-CoV-2 spike wells and in at least one common cold coronavirus spike condition. Similarity between CDR3 sequences was evaluated in R version 3.6.1 using Levenshtein distances (stringdist) and unrooted phylogenetic trees (ape). TCRdb's own reprocessing of the public reads used fastp at Q25 and MiXCR and kept productive beta chains. Rows are unified per CDR3 protein, each entry keeping the most common DNA and genes. The V and J calls come from TCRdb's annotation, not from the publication. Within this sample are 13,000 to 15,000 distinct CDR3 sequences, with 60% of them counted one time only. Jointly, the top ten make up over 11% of the sample.

The sample's treatment or condition, from its label and the paper: approximately 9-day PBMC culture with coronavirus spike peptide pools or control peptides (ViraFEST assay). The study used the ViraFEST assay, which expanded antigen-specific T cells with peptide pools and then identified expanded clonotypes by TCR sequencing. The positive SARS-CoV-2 PCR tests of the convalescent patients were dated from March to December 2020, before the Alpha, Beta and Delta variants emerged in the United States. PBMCs were cultured at roughly 2 million per well in IMDM supplemented with approximately 4.7% human AB serum and around 9.5 IU/ml IL-2, with about 11 ug/ml peptide pools added. On days 3 and 7, half of the culture medium was replaced with fresh IL-2-containing medium. Once the cells had been in culture for around ten days, the EasySep CD4+ T cell isolation kit was used to isolate CD4+ T cells by negative selection. Ficoll-Paque Plus gradient centrifugation was used to isolate PBMCs from whole blood, and the isolated PBMCs were then either used fresh or cryopreserved at -140C. Triplicate wells were generally used for each culture condition.

CDR3 length: 12 amino acids, cysteine to phenylalanine. The entry retains the CDR3 DNA only, 36 bases that are in frame from base 1. CDR1 is given as ENHRY and CDR2 as SYGVKD, both from the germline V gene. In its sample, this clonotype comes out as medium-sized (0.01 to 0.1%). This receptor's antigen is unknown. A junction boundary mismatches the germline segment, possibly from a read error. The full study reports these points: Only a relatively small number of convalescent patients were included in the study, and early timepoints following natural infection were not analyzed. Of the vaccine-specific clones found in convalescent patients, nearly all (304 of 307) were mono-reactive for SARS-CoV-2 spike instead of being cross-reactive with common cold coronaviruses. Although the median number of SARS-CoV-2-reactive clonotypes went up from roughly 22 after infection to roughly 40 after vaccination, the increase was not significant. In convalescent patients, a median around 90% of post-vaccine SARS-CoV-2-reactive clones were detected only after vaccination, and vaccine-specific priming was suggested by this finding.

The V and J genes are TRBV10-3 and TRBJ2-3, with TRBD2 matching 14 junction bases. The sequence derives from a human donor who had recovered from COVID-19. The sequenced material came from CD4+ T cells from blood, cultured in vitro. CDR3 protein: CATETGLAGVHF. The DNA is as follows: TGTGCCACAGAGACGGGACTAGCGGGGGTGCATTTT.